Listed below are T cell receptor beta chains from one sample, sequenced in a study of blood T cell repertoires in COVID-19. Repertoires were generated with immunoSEQ multiplex PCR, while TCRdb's copy carries only in-frame clones and drops some. Seen here are around 180,000 clones, about four fifths observed once, and the top ten hold around 10%. Specimen: peripheral blood. Receptors were obtained from a woman aged 80 or older with COVID-19, enrolled during active disease. Each CDR3 is given with its conserved first and last residue. Each record gives: J gene, clone size, D gene, V gene, CDR3 DNA, CDR3 protein. A D gene is named only where the DNA matches it firmly. The listing skips clone size in some rows; elsewhere it reads once, few, many or a size class.

TRBJ2-2 NA NA TRBV4-2 TGTGCCAGCAGCCAAGATCCGTATTTCTCCACCGGGGAGCTGTTTTTT CASSQDPYFSTGELFF
TRBJ1-1 NA TRBD1 TRBV12-3/TRBV12-4 TGTGCCAGCAGTTTAGTGACAGGGGAAGCTTTCTTT CASSLVTGEAFF
TRBJ1-2 NA TRBD1 TRBV6-6 TGTGCCACCCGACAGGGGGCGACCTATGGCTACACCTTC CATRQGATYGYTF
TRBJ1-1 few NA TRBV4-1 TGCGCCAGCAGCCTTATCCCTTTGACAGGACAGAACACTGAAGCTTTCTTT CASSLIPLTGQNTEAFF
TRBJ2-1 NA TRBD2 TRBV7-2 TGTGCCAGCAGCCCCCCTAGCGGGGGGGCAAGGTTCTTC CASSPPSGGARFF
TRBJ1-2 NA NA TRBV2 TGTGCCAGCAGTGAATACAGCCCATATGGCTACACCTTC CASSEYSPYGYTF
TRBJ2-1 NA TRBD2 TRBV7-8 TGTGCCAGCAGCACGCGGGCTAGCGGGAGGGCCCGGGTGGGCCATGAGCAGTTCTTC CASSTRASGRARVGHEQFF
TRBJ1-6 NA NA TRBV4-3 TGCGCCAGCAGCCAAGATTTAATTCCCGGTCCCTATAATTCACCCCTCCACTTT CASSQDLIPGPYNSPLHF
TRBJ2-7 NA NA TRBV11-2 TGTGCCAGCAGCTTAGTGGGCAGCTCCTACGAGCAGTACTTC CASSLVGSSYEQYF
TRBJ2-1 NA TRBD2 TRBV5-4 TGTGCCAGCAGCACCGCGGGGGAACCCTACAATGAGCAGTTCTTC CASSTAGEPYNEQFF
TRBJ2-7 NA NA TRBV29-1 TGCAGCGTCCTCACTCTCTACTACGAGCAGTACTTC CSVLTLYYEQYF
TRBJ2-5 NA TRBD2 TRBV7-9 TGTGCCAGCAGCTTCGGGACTAGCAGGATGGAGACCCAGTACTTC CASSFGTSRMETQYF
TRBJ1-2 NA TRBD1 TRBV28 TGTGCCAGCAGTTGGGGACAGTCATATGGCTACACCTTC CASSWGQSYGYTF
TRBJ1-4 few NA TRBV9 TGTGCCAGCAGCAAGGGAGGGCTCGCTAATGAAAAACTGTTTTTT CASSKGGLANEKLFF
TRBJ2-2 NA NA TRBV19 TGTGCCAGTAGTCCCCTTCCAGGGGCTCCCGGGGAGCTGTTTTTT CASSPLPGAPGELFF
TRBJ2-2 NA TRBD2 TRBV5-5 TGTGCCAGCAGCCGGGGACTAGCGGGAGTCGGGGAGCTGTTTTTT CASSRGLAGVGELFF
TRBJ1-1 NA TRBD1 TRBV19 TGTGCCAGTAGTATAGGGGCGACAGGGGGTTGGAACACTGAAGCTTTCTTT CASSIGATGGWNTEAFF
TRBJ2-1 NA TRBD2 TRBV4-2 TGTGCCAGCAGCCAAGAATGGCGGGGGGGCCGCAATGAGCAGTTCTTC CASSQEWRGGRNEQFF
TRBJ1-5 NA NA TRBV6-1 TGTGCCAGCAGTCCCGGGACAAACGGACAGCCCCAGCATTTT CASSPGTNGQPQHF
TRBJ1-5 NA TRBD1 TRBV7-9 TGTGCCAGCAGCTTATTCGGACAGGCTAATCAGCCCCAGCATTTT CASSLFGQANQPQHF
TRBJ2-5 NA NA TRBV19 TGTGCCAGTAGTATCGGGGGTGGGGAGACCCAGTACTTC CASSIGGGETQYF
TRBJ2-1 NA TRBD2 TRBV5-1 TGCGCCAGCAGCCTCCCTATAGCGGGAGGGATGATCAATGAGCAGTTCTTC CASSLPIAGGMINEQFF
TRBJ1-5 NA NA TRBV15 TGTGCCACCAGCAGAGATCTAGTTCAGAATCAGCCCCAGCATTTT CATSRDLVQNQPQHF
TRBJ1-1 NA TRBD1 TRBV18 TGTGCCAGCTCACCCGACAGGGAGGCGAACACTGAAGCTTTCTTT CASSPDREANTEAFF
TRBJ2-5 NA TRBD1 TRBV28 TGTGCCAGCAGTCTACGGACAGGGGGGGTGGCCCAGTACTTC CASSLRTGGVAQYF
TRBJ1-1 NA NA TRBV27 TGTGCCAGCATCCCTAGGGGGTTGAACACTGAAGCTTTCTTT CASIPRGLNTEAFF
TRBJ1-5 NA NA TRBV28 TGTGCCAGCAAGGTAAAAATGGCGCGGGCAGTAAATCAGCCCCAGCATTTT CASKVKMARAVNQPQHF
TRBJ2-7 NA NA TRBV15 TGTGCCACCAGCACACCCAGCTCCTACGAGCAGTACTTC CATSTPSSYEQYF
TRBJ2-2 NA NA TRBV14 TGTGCCAGCAGCCAAGTCCCTCGGTACCCCGGGGAGCTGTTTTTT CASSQVPRYPGELFF
TRBJ1-1 NA TRBD1 TRBV12-5 TGTGCTAGTGGTTTGGTACTGACAGGGGGCGTGGGCATGAACACTGAAGCTTTCTTT CASGLVLTGGVGMNTEAFF
TRBJ2-7 NA TRBD1 TRBV29-1 TGCAGCGTTGTTACAGGGGGCTACGAGCAGTACTTC CSVVTGGYEQYF
TRBJ2-7 NA NA TRBV2 TGTGCCAGCAGTGGCTCGGCAGGCCTCGGCAAATACTACGAGCAGTACTTC CASSGSAGLGKYYEQYF
TRBJ2-2 NA TRBD2 TRBV6-2/TRBV6-3 TGTGCCAGCAGTTACACGTTGGGACTAGCGGACACCGGGGAGCTGTTTTTT CASSYTLGLADTGELFF
TRBJ1-5 once NA TRBV30 TGTGCCTGGAGTACTGTTAGCAATCAGCCCCAGCATTTT CAWSTVSNQPQHF
TRBJ2-1 NA NA TRBV4-2 TGTGCCAGCAGCCCAGGGATCCCCGACTACAATGAGCAGTTCTTC CASSPGIPDYNEQFF
TRBJ1-1 NA TRBD1 TRBV28 TGTGCCAGTCAAGAAGCCTGGGACAGGGGGTTGTGGATATTT CASQEAWDRGLWIF
TRBJ2-7 once NA TRBV15 TGTGCCACCAGCAGCGAGGGGGGACAGTCCTACGAGCAGTACTTC CATSSEGGQSYEQYF
TRBJ2-1 NA TRBD2 TRBV5-1 TGCGCCAGCAGTTCCGGGACTAGCGGGAGCGATGAGCAGTTCTTC CASSSGTSGSDEQFF
TRBJ1-2 NA NA TRBV2 TGTGCCAGCAGTAGCCTATCCCACTATGGCTACACCTTC CASSSLSHYGYTF
TRBJ2-1 many TRBD2 TRBV6-2/TRBV6-3 TGTGCCAGCAGCTCTAGCGGGGGGGTTTACAATGAGCAGTTCTTC CASSSSGGVYNEQFF
TRBJ2-7 NA NA TRBV7-9 TGTGCCAGCAGCTTAGTAGGGAGGTCCTACGAGCAGTACTTC CASSLVGRSYEQYF
TRBJ2-7 NA TRBD2 TRBV28 TGTGCCAGCAGTCTGGGACTAGCGGGCTACGAGCAGTACTTC CASSLGLAGYEQYF
TRBJ1-2 NA TRBD1 TRBV6-1 TGTGCCAGCAGTGAGATAAGGAGGGGGCGATCAAATGGCTACACCTTC CASSEIRRGRSNGYTF
TRBJ2-7 NA TRBD2 TRBV7-9 TGTGCCAGCAGCCCCGCCCTAGCGGGGCACTACGAGCAGTACTTC CASSPALAGHYEQYF
TRBJ2-7 NA TRBD1 TRBV5-1 TGCGCCAGCAGCTCTAGGACAGGCCCCTACGAGCAGTACTTC CASSSRTGPYEQYF
TRBJ1-2 NA NA TRBV4-3 TGCGCCAGCAGCCATTTGGTCAGCTCTAGATGGGGCTACACCTTC CASSHLVSSRWGYTF
TRBJ2-3 NA TRBD2 TRBV4-2 TGTGCCAGCAGCCAAGAACTAGCGGGAGGAGCAGATACGCAGTATTTT CASSQELAGGADTQYF
TRBJ2-2 NA NA TRBV27 TGTGCCAGCAGTCCACAGGGACCCACCGGGGAGCTGTTTTTT CASSPQGPTGELFF
TRBJ2-7 NA TRBD1 TRBV2 TGTGCCAGCAAGATCTCCTCTCAGGGGGCCTACGAGCAGTACTTC CASKISSQGAYEQYF
TRBJ2-5 many NA TRBV6-2/TRBV6-3 TGTGCCAGCAGTTACTCGATCGGGACCCAGTACTTC CASSYSIGTQYF
TRBJ2-1 NA NA TRBV9 TGTGCCAGCAGCGTAGGGGGTAGCGCTCCCTACAATGAGCAGTTCTTC CASSVGGSAPYNEQFF
TRBJ2-6 once NA TRBV4-1 TGCGCCAGCAGCCCGGCCGGAACAGTTCCTTCTGGGGCCAACGTCCTGACTTTC CASSPAGTVPSGANVLTF